A single sample is the source of the 9 T cell receptor beta chains below, sequenced in a study of early T cells in non-severe SARS-CoV-2 infection (dated by TCRdb to 2020 to 2023). Library prep was done by 5' RACE. The data were produced on a NextSeq 500. The public reads were reprocessed in TCRdb via fastp at Q25 and MiXCR, keeping in-frame beta chains. Identical CDR3 protein sequences are pooled into one entry, listed with their most common genes and DNA. In this sample the table shows over 50,000 distinct CDR3 sequences, about 12% of which occur a single time. The ten top clones hold 2.9% of the sample. The sequenced sample consisted of whole blood. Every receptor here comes from an adult who was a healthcare worker with PCR-confirmed SARS-CoV-2 infection or an uninfected control (not recorded which).

This clonotype was detected many times. This chain links TRBV10-2 with TRBJ1-1; the match to TRBD1 covers 7 bases. V shed 10 bases, J shed 4 bases, and the junction held 6 bases outside the gene matches. The CDR3 contains 12 residues. Germline lookup yields CDR1 WSHSY and CDR2 SAAADI. CDR3 sequence (DNA): TGCGCCACCAACAGGGGTGGCACTGAAGCTTTCTTT. This encodes CATNRGGTEAFF.

The table lists this clonotype with many counts. The rearrangement joins TRBV20-1 to TRBJ1-5; the match to TRBD1 covers 9 bases. Germline V gene sequence: CDR1 DFQATT, CDR2 SNEGSKA (reference sequence). The V gene end was trimmed by 4 bases and the J gene end by 2 bases; junction bases not matched to a gene: 18. The CDR3 contains 19 residues. Written as DNA, the CDR3 is TGCAGTGCTACCCCAGTCCGGACAGGGGAAAAGAGGGGCAATCAGCCCCAGCATTTT. This sequence encodes CSATPVRTGEKRGNQPQHF.

This clonotype was picked up a small number of times. The rearrangement links TRBV9 to TRBJ1-2; 7 nucleotides agree with TRBD1. The CDR3 spans 12 residues. After removal of 7 bases from V and 2 bases from J, the junction contained 2 bases not matched to a gene. The germline gives CDR1 SGDLS, CDR2 YYNGEE. The CDR3 DNA is TGTGCCAGCCAGGGGGGGAACTATGGCTACACCTTC. It codes for CASQGGNYGYTF.

This clonotype was found a few times. V usage is TRBV5-1 and J usage is TRBJ2-2; D is ambiguous. This CDR3 has 13 amino acids. Trimming removed 2 bases at V and 5 bases at J, with 7 bases between. The germline CDR1 and CDR2 sequences are SGHRS and YFSETQ. CDR3 region: CASSFKGTGELFF. Here the CDR3 DNA reads TGCGCCAGCAGCTTCAAAGGTACCGGGGAGCTGTTTTTT.

This clonotype occurred a few times. The chain joins TRBV20-1 to TRBJ2-1; D ambiguous. Germline V gene sequence: CDR1 DFQATT, CDR2 SNEGSKA (reference sequence). The CDR3 sequence is 11 residues long. The V end was cut by 2 bases, the J end by 8 bases, with 7 bases between. In nucleotides, the CDR3 is TGCAGTGCTAGACGGTGGGATGAGCAGTTCTTC. Amino acid sequence: CSARRWDEQFF.

In this sample, this clonotype turned up many times. The rearrangement uses TRBV9 and TRBJ1-1, with 8 nucleotides matching TRBD1. The CDR3 has 15 residues. Germline V gives CDR1 SGDLS, CDR2 YYNGEE. V trimming: 3 bases; J trimming: 6 bases; junction bases outside the gene matches: 10. The CDR3 reads CASSEPTGERSEAFF. The CDR3 nucleotides are TGTGCCAGCAGCGAACCGACAGGGGAAAGGTCTGAAGCTTTCTTT.

A single count supports this clonotype. The J gene is TRBJ2-3, the V gene TRBV3-1; D gene ambiguous. V was trimmed by 0 bases and J by 0 bases, leaving 4 bases between them. The germline gives CDR1 LGHDT, CDR2 YNNKEL (reference sequence). This CDR3 contains 14 residues. CDR3 region: CASSQEVSTDTQYF. For the CDR3, the DNA is TGTGCCAGCAGCCAAGAGGTGAGCACAGATACGCAGTATTTT.

The V and J genes are TRBV3-1 and TRBJ2-7, with a tentative D call TRBD2 (6 bases). Deletions cut 1 base from V and 1 base from J, with 11 bases between. The length of the CDR3 is 15 residues. The germline CDR1 and CDR2 sequences are LGHDT and YNNKEL (reference sequence). CDR3 sequence reads: CASSQVTSGSYEQYF. CDR3 bases: TGTGCCAGCAGCCAAGTTACCAGCGGGTCCTACGAGCAGTACTTC.

The chain joins TRBV3-1 to TRBJ2-2; D ambiguous. The CDR3 totals 14 residues. V lost 3 bases, J lost 0 bases, and 5 bases lay in between. Germline loops: CDR1 LGHDT, CDR2 YNNKEL (reference sequence). CDR3 nucleotides: TGTGCCAGCAGCCATGGCCCGAACACCGGGGAGCTGTTTTTT. The encoded protein is CASSHGPNTGELFF.